The present T cell receptor beta chain was sequenced within a study of blood T cells in healthy people across ages. This CDR3 contains 14 residues. Per the germline V gene, CDR1 is DFQATT and CDR2 is SNEGSKA (reference sequence). The V and J ends lost 3 bases and 5 bases, in that order; junction bases with no gene match: 7. With a J-beta primer mix and a sample-barcoded 5' primer, a second PCR ran roughly 7 to 11 cycles. A single record per CDR3 protein comes from TCRdb applying MiXCR to the 5' RACE reads. The data show about 680,000 distinct CDR3 sequences, around 45% seen once. The TCR was taken from an older woman in good health. The sequenced sample consisted of blood. The chain combines TRBV20-1 with TRBJ1-1, with 9 nucleotides matching TRBD1. The CDR3 DNA reads TGCAGTGCTAGGAGGGGACAGGGTGGGACTGAAGCTTTCTTT. Translation gives CSARRGQGGTEAFF.